This T cell receptor beta chain emerged from a study of T-cell reconstitution after alpha-beta-depleted transplantation in children. Construction of the TCRbeta library involved unique molecular identifiers. TCRdb called the PCR reads again in MiXCR, with one record for every CDR3 protein. The sample contains more than 90,000 distinct CDR3 sequences, about 9.3% of which appear only once. The CDR3 totals 13 residues. V gave up 0 bases and J gave up 7 bases, with 10 bases separating them. Germline V CDR1 and CDR2: MDHEN, SYDVKM. V gene TRBV28 combines with J gene TRBJ2-7, with D possibly being TRBD1 (5 bases). The material sequenced was PBMCs, taken before TCRalphabeta/CD19-depleted stem cell transplant. The sequence was collected from a boy aged 2 to 10 with acute lymphoblastic leukemia, due to receive a stem cell transplant. CDR3 residues: CASSLWGLEEQYF. For the CDR3, the DNA is TGTGCCAGCAGTTTATGGGGGCTTGAGGAGCAGTACTTC.